This entry lists 15 T cell receptor beta chains sequenced from one sample in a study of metastatic and nonmetastatic thyroid tumors. Patients had received no treatment of any kind before thyroid surgery. TCRdb reprocessed the PCR reads using MiXCR. The repertoire has about 59,000 clones, 15% to 20% of them found once; the top ten carry more than 9%. The specimen was blood. Receptors were obtained from a male donor with papillary thyroid cancer or a benign thyroid nodule (not recorded which). Some clones in this sample may be carry-over from other donors' samples.

Concerning this clone itself: At one end, the junction sequence differs from germline, possibly due to a read error. The V call is TRBV6-1, the J call TRBJ2-7; the D is unclear. CDR1 MNHNS and CDR2 SASEGT come from the germline V gene. The CDR3 has 10 residues. Here the CDR3 DNA reads TGTGCCAGCAGCCTCTACGAGCATTACTTC. Amino acid sequence: CASSLYEHYF.

This clone has at least ten counts. The chain uses TRBV24-1 and TRBJ2-1; 9 bases align to TRBD1. Germline CDR1 KGHDR, CDR2 SFDVKD. The length of the CDR3 is 17 residues. V was clipped by 3 bases and J by 5 bases; unmatched bases: 10. For the CDR3, the DNA is TGTGCCACCAGTGATATGCCCGACAGGGGGGTAGACAATGAGCAGTTCTTC. This gives the protein CATSDMPDRGVDNEQFF.

This clone appeared a few times. The chain employs TRBV29-1 and TRBJ2-1; 10 positions match TRBD2. V dropped 7 bases and J dropped 2; count of bases not matched to a gene: 11. Germline loops: CDR1 SQVTM, CDR2 ANQGSEA. This CDR3 spans 16 amino acids. CDR3 in DNA: TGCAGCGCACAACTAGCGGGATATCCCCCCTACAATGAGCAGTTCTTC. Encoded protein: CSAQLAGYPPYNEQFF.

The table lists this clone with many counts. The V gene is TRBV13, the J gene TRBJ2-1; D uncertain. Germline V gene sequence: CDR1 PRHDT, CDR2 FYEKMQ (reference sequence). This CDR3 region has 13 residues. The ends were cut back, 5 bases at V and 6 bases at J, with 11 bases in the middle. In DNA, the CDR3 is TGTGCCAGCAGCCCCCGACGAGCCAATGAGCAGTTCTTC. It translates to CASSPRRANEQFF.

This clone has more than one count but fewer than ten. A much larger clone differs by one base, so this may be a read error. The chain employs TRBV11-1 and TRBJ1-4, with TRBD1 identical over 10 bases. This CDR3 region has 20 residues. V dropped 5 bases and J dropped 2; count of bases not matched to a gene: 17. In germline, CDR1 is SGHAT, CDR2 FQDESV (reference sequence). Written as DNA, the CDR3 is TGTGCCAGCAGCACCTCCCCGGGACAGGGGTCGCGATGGACTAATGAAAAACTGTTTTTT. It codes for CASSTSPGQGSRWTNEKLFF. Together with reference TRBV11-1 and TRBJ1-4, the CDR3 gives the full variable domain: EAEVAQSPRYKITEKSQAVAFWCDPISGHATLYWYRQILGQGPELLVQFQDESVVDDSQLPKDRFSAERLKGVDSTLKIQPAELGDSAMYLCASSTSPGQGSRWTNEKLFFGSGTQLSVL.

This clone was seen a handful of times. The J gene is TRBJ2-5, the V gene TRBV20-1, with 10 bases aligning to TRBD2. J lost 2 bases, V lost 5 bases, and 5 bases had no gene match. This CDR3 has 14 amino acids. Per germline, CDR1 DFQATT and CDR2 SNEGSKA (reference sequence). In DNA form, the CDR3 reads TGCAGTGCTGATAGCGGGGGGATGCAAGAGACCCAGTACTTC. Protein: CSADSGGMQETQYF.

This clone has a count of ten or more. J is TRBJ1-1 and V is TRBV20-1; no clear D. Trimming took off 6 bases at V and 8 bases at J, with 13 bases between the two ends. Germline V lookup: CDR1 DFQATT, CDR2 SNEGSKA (reference sequence). The CDR3 extends over 11 amino acids. The CDR3 nucleotides read TGCAGTGCCGTAGACCGTGCCGAAGCTTTCTTT. Translating it yields CSAVDRAEAFF.

This clone was counted at least ten times. This chain joins TRBV29-1 and TRBJ1-2, with TRBD1 as a possible D gene (5 bases). Germline V gene lookup returns CDR1 SQVTM and CDR2 ANQGSEA. Trimming shortened V by 6 bases and J by 6 bases, and 14 bases separated the two germline ends. The CDR3 totals 12 residues. The CDR3, as DNA: TGCAGCGTCCCCCTCGGGGGGGATGGCTACACCTTC. It is translated as CSVPLGGDGYTF.

The table lists this clone with a count of one. V is TRBV9 and J is TRBJ2-7, with 10 bases matching TRBD2. Germline-derived CDR1 and CDR2 are SGDLS and YYNGEE. Germline trimming cut 4 bases from V and 2 bases from J; bases unmatched to any gene: 6. CDR3 length: 15 amino acids. The CDR3 nucleotides are TGTGCCAGCAGCTTCGGACTAGCGGAGCCCTACGAGCAGTACTTC. It encodes CASSFGLAEPYEQYF. The full variable domain, completed using reference TRBV9 and TRBJ2-7, is DSGVTQTPKHLITATGQRVTLRCSPRSGDLSVYWYQQSLDQGLQFLIQYYNGEERAKGNILERFSAQQFPDLHSELNLSSLELGDSALYFCASSFGLAEPYEQYFGPGTRLTVT.

This chain links TRBV6-1 with TRBJ2-7; the D gene is possibly TRBD2 (6 bases). CDR1 is MNHNS, CDR2 SASEGT, per germline. The CDR3 extends over 13 amino acids. V was cut by 6 bases and J by 3 bases, with 12 bases left in between. The CDR3 protein is CASSTLAGYEQYF. CDR3 bases: TGTGCCAGCAGCACACTAGCAGGCTACGAGCAGTACTTC.

This clone was recorded at least ten times. The chain has TRBV13 and TRBJ2-2; 12 bases map to TRBD2. V lost 5 bases, J lost 3 bases, and 7 bases stayed unmatched. CDR1 PRHDT and CDR2 FYEKMQ come from the germline V gene (reference sequence). The CDR3 runs 17 residues. As DNA, the CDR3 is TGTGCCAGCAGCGCGACTAGCGGGAGATTGGACACCGGGGAGCTGTTTTTT. Translating gives CASSATSGRLDTGELFF. Full variable domain (remainder filled in from reference TRBV13 and TRBJ2-2): AAGVIQSPRHLIKEKRETATLKCYPIPRHDTVYWYQQGPGQDPQFLISFYEKMQSDKGSIPDRFSAQQFSDYHSELNMSSLELGDSALYFCASSATSGRLDTGELFFGEGSRLTVL.

Turning to this clone: A much larger clone lies a single base off, so this may be a read error. The gene calls are TRBV2 and TRBJ2-3; 12 nucleotides line up with TRBD2. The CDR3 is 18 residues long. The germline V gene has CDR1 SNHLY and CDR2 FYNNEI. J gave up 2 bases and V 5 bases, and 11 bases lay outside the gene matches. Written as DNA, the CDR3 is TGTGCCAGCAGTCCCTGGACTAGCGGGGTGATTTACACAGATACGCAGTATTTT. Its protein product is CASSPWTSGVIYTDTQYF.

This clone was seen ten or more times. This clone may be a read error of a much larger clone one base away. This chain connects TRBV5-1 to TRBJ2-7; D not certain. In germline, CDR1 is SGHRS, CDR2 YFSETQ. The CDR3 is 14 amino acids. CDR3 sequence: CASSPRTGPYEQCF. In nucleotides, the CDR3 is TGCGCCAGCAGCCCCCGGACGGGCCCCTACGAGCAGTGCTTC.

This clone appeared many times. V gene TRBV19 combines with J gene TRBJ1-5, with D uncertain. The CDR3 is 17 amino acids. Trimming pared 2 bases from V and 0 bases from J, leaving 14 bases between. Germline V gives CDR1 LNHDA, CDR2 SQIVND (reference sequence). CDR3 amino acids: CASSIRKDFYSNQPQHF. The CDR3, as DNA: TGTGCCAGTAGTATACGGAAAGACTTCTATAGCAATCAGCCCCAGCATTTT.

As to this clone: A much larger clone is a single base away; this may be a read error. This sample includes further DNA sequences coding for the same CDR3. The chain joins TRBV7-9 to TRBJ1-1, with TRBD1 matching over 8 bases. This CDR3 is built from 15 residues. The V and J ends lost 5 bases and 3 bases, in that order; junction bases with no gene match: 8. Germline assignment: CDR1 SEHNR and CDR2 FQNEAQ (reference sequence). CDR3 region: CASSARTGSDTEAFF. The CDR3 DNA follows: TGTGCCAGCAGCGCAAGGACAGGGTCGGACACTGAAGCTTTCTTT.